The rows below give T cell receptor beta chains drawn from one sample of a study of cytomegalovirus exposure and HLA in healthy donors. TCRdb's table, derived via immunoSEQ multiplex PCR, lists solely in-frame clones and lacks some. The table has 140,000 to 150,000 clones, approximately 80% seen once. Sequenced material: PBMCs. The source of these receptors is a male donor in good health and CMV-seronegative. CDR3s include the opening cysteine and the closing phenylalanine or tryptophan. Fields, in order: D gene, V gene, J gene, clone size, CDR3 protein, CDR3 DNA. The D gene is left open where the match is weak. The size entry is marked missing in some rows and otherwise reads once, few, many or a size class.

.	TRBV5-1	TRBJ1-5	.	CASRISPAAGNQPQHF	TGCGCCAGCAGAATATCACCCGCAGCGGGCAATCAGCCCCAGCATTTT
.	TRBV7-6	TRBJ1-5	.	CASSLGGDTRNQPQHF	TGTGCCAGCAGCTTAGGTGGGGACACCCGCAATCAGCCCCAGCATTTT
TRBD1	TRBV29-1	TRBJ1-5	few	CSVIQGASNQPQHF	TGCAGCGTTATACAGGGGGCGAGCAATCAGCCCCAGCATTTT
.	TRBV9	TRBJ2-2	.	CASSVTNAAGELFF	TGTGCCAGCAGCGTGACGAACGCGGCCGGGGAGCTGTTTTTT
TRBD2	TRBV19	TRBJ2-5	.	CASSIVSGMETQYF	TGTGCCAGTAGTATAGTGAGCGGGATGGAGACCCAGTACTTC
TRBD1	TRBV18	TRBJ1-4	few	CASSRTGATNEKLFF	TGTGCCAGCTCTCGGACAGGGGCAACTAATGAAAAACTGTTTTTT
TRBD1	TRBV18	TRBJ2-7	once	CASSPKLSGQGNEQYF	TGTGCCAGCTCACCTAAATTGTCGGGACAGGGAAACGAGCAGTACTTC
.	TRBV7-2	TRBJ1-6	once	CASSPAPSRNSPLHF	TGTGCCAGCAGCCCCGCCCCTAGTCGGAATTCACCCCTCCACTTT
TRBD2	TRBV7-3	TRBJ2-1	once	CASSLLPRGGPNNEQFF	TGTGCCAGCAGCTTACTACCCCGGGGGGGCCCGAACAATGAGCAGTTCTTC
.	TRBV7-2	TRBJ1-5	.	CASSDLLGPQPQHF	TGTGCCAGCAGCGATCTACTGGGGCCTCAGCCCCAGCATTTT
TRBD1	TRBV27	TRBJ2-3	.	CASSLQPGQGSDTQYF	TGTGCCAGCAGTTTACAACCGGGACAGGGATCAGATACGCAGTATTTT
.	TRBV9	TRBJ2-3	.	CASSVPAGDTQYF	TGTGCCAGCAGCGTCCCCGCGGGGGATACGCAGTATTTT
.	TRBV5-1	TRBJ1-1	.	CASSSEGRANTEAFF	TGCGCCAGCAGCTCGGAGGGGAGAGCGAACACTGAAGCTTTCTTT
TRBD2	TRBV6-5	TRBJ2-5	medium-sized	CASSTSGGEVETQYF	TGTGCCAGCAGTACTAGCGGAGGGGAGGTGGAGACCCAGTACTTC
.	TRBV25-1	TRBJ2-5	.	CASSPAPRETQYF	TGTGCCAGCAGTCCCGCACCCAGAGAGACCCAGTACTTC